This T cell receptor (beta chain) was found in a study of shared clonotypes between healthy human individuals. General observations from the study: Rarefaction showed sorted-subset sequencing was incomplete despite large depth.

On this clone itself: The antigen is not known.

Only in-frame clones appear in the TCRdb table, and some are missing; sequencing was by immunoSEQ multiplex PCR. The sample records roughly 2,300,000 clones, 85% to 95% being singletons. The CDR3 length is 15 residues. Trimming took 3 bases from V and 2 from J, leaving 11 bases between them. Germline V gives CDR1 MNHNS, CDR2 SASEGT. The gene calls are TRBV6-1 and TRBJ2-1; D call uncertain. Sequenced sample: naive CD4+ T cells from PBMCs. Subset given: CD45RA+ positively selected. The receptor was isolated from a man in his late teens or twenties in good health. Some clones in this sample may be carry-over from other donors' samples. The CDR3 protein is CASSDGNHPYNEQFF. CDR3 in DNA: TGTGCCAGCAGTGACGGTAACCACCCCTACAATGAGCAGTTCTTC.